The sequence of this TCR beta chain was determined in a study of blood T cell repertoires in COVID-19. Study summary: Samples of COVID-19 (acute and convalescent) were obtained from the United States, Italy and Spain. PBMCs, B-cell-depleted T cells, or T cells were the source of the cDNA or gDNA that made up the material.

In the authors' methods: Nucleated cell counts were estimated from reference gene primer amplification. Clones were sequenced by immunoSEQ multiplex PCR, and TCRdb holds only the in-frame ones, with some missing. The DNA was the basis for D and trimming; V, J and clone size are from that table. Of 130,000 to 150,000 clones in the sample, about 84% are singletons; the top ten hold approximately 9%. The CDR3 is 16 residues long. The germline V gene has CDR1 SGHNT and CDR2 YYREEE (reference sequence). J was trimmed by 5 bases and V by 5 bases; bases with no gene match: 13. The receptor's source is a woman of 80 years or more in a cohort sampled during active or convalescent COVID-19. The sequencing input was peripheral blood. The J gene is TRBJ2-1, the V gene TRBV5-4; 7 bases fit TRBD2. This CDR3 reads CASSATGRGTDNEQFF. The CDR3 nucleotides are TGTGCCAGCAGTGCGACGGGGCGGGGGACCGACAATGAGCAGTTCTTC.